The rows below give T cell receptor beta chains drawn from one sample of a study of cytomegalovirus exposure and HLA in healthy donors. Data came from immunoSEQ multiplex PCR; TCRdb stores just in-frame clones and leaves some out. The data show fewer than 200,000 clones, 80% seen once. Source material: PBMCs. Every receptor here comes from a man aged 25 to 40 in good health and CMV-seronegative. The CDR3 runs from the conserved cysteine through the conserved F or W. A D gene is named only where the DNA matches it firmly. Only part of the rows carry a size: once, few, many, or a class if the clone is expanded.

abundance: -; v_gene: TRBV9; d_gene: -; j_gene: TRBJ1-2; CDR3aa: CASSAIGTLANYGYTF; CDR3nt: TGTGCCAGCAGTGCTATTGGGACTTTGGCTAACTATGGCTACACCTTC
abundance: -; v_gene: TRBV28; d_gene: TRBD1; j_gene: TRBJ1-2; CDR3aa: CASSLRLTGDYGYTF; CDR3nt: TGTGCCAGCAGCCTCCGTTTGACAGGGGACTATGGCTACACCTTC
abundance: -; v_gene: TRBV27; d_gene: -; j_gene: TRBJ2-3; CDR3aa: CASSLGRSDTQYF; CDR3nt: TGTGCCAGCAGTTTAGGCAGATCAGATACGCAGTATTTT
abundance: -; v_gene: TRBV11-2; d_gene: TRBD2; j_gene: TRBJ2-7; CDR3aa: CASSLDRPGLAGAYEQYF; CDR3nt: TGTGCCAGCAGCTTAGATCGACCGGGACTAGCGGGAGCCTACGAGCAGTACTTC
abundance: -; v_gene: TRBV30; d_gene: -; j_gene: TRBJ2-1; CDR3aa: CAWTSSYNEQFF; CDR3nt: TGTGCCTGGACGAGCTCCTACAATGAGCAGTTCTTC
abundance: -; v_gene: TRBV2; d_gene: -; j_gene: TRBJ1-3; CDR3aa: CASSEWAGVHSGNTIYF; CDR3nt: TGTGCCAGCAGTGAGTGGGCAGGCGTCCACTCTGGAAACACCATATATTTT
abundance: -; v_gene: TRBV7-2; d_gene: -; j_gene: TRBJ1-1; CDR3aa: CASSLVGGNTEAFF; CDR3nt: TGTGCCAGCAGCTTAGTGGGGGGGAACACTGAAGCTTTCTTT
abundance: -; v_gene: TRBV4-1; d_gene: -; j_gene: TRBJ2-7; CDR3aa: CASSQGSLADEQYF; CDR3nt: TGCGCCAGCAGCCAAGGCTCCTTGGCGGACGAGCAGTACTTC
abundance: once; v_gene: TRBV11-2; d_gene: TRBD2; j_gene: TRBJ2-1; CDR3aa: CASTSSGYSYNEQFF; CDR3nt: TGTGCCAGCACCAGTAGCGGGTACTCCTACAATGAGCAGTTCTTC
abundance: -; v_gene: TRBV2; d_gene: -; j_gene: TRBJ1-1; CDR3aa: CASSSGVWTEAFF; CDR3nt: TGTGCCAGCAGTTCGGGGGTTTGGACTGAAGCTTTCTTT
abundance: -; v_gene: TRBV7-9; d_gene: TRBD1; j_gene: TRBJ1-1; CDR3aa: CSSSEGQANTEAFF; CDR3nt: TGTTCCAGCAGCGAAGGACAGGCGAACACTGAAGCTTTCTTT
abundance: -; v_gene: TRBV11-2; d_gene: TRBD2; j_gene: TRBJ2-5; CDR3aa: CASSTSGRKTQYF; CDR3nt: TGTGCCAGCAGCACAAGCGGGAGAAAGACCCAGTACTTC
abundance: -; v_gene: TRBV29-1; d_gene: -; j_gene: TRBJ2-7; CDR3aa: CSVGSAGREQYF; CDR3nt: TGCAGCGTTGGGTCGGCAGGGCGCGAGCAGTACTTC
abundance: -; v_gene: TRBV7-2; d_gene: -; j_gene: TRBJ1-5; CDR3aa: CASSLGRGQPQHF; CDR3nt: TGTGCCAGCAGCTTAGGTCGGGGTCAGCCCCAGCATTTT
abundance: -; v_gene: TRBV4-1; d_gene: -; j_gene: TRBJ1-1; CDR3aa: CASSRIPRTEAFF; CDR3nt: TGCGCCAGCAGTCGTATCCCTAGGACTGAAGCTTTCTTT
abundance: -; v_gene: TRBV9; d_gene: -; j_gene: TRBJ2-4; CDR3aa: CASSVELKGAKNIQYF; CDR3nt: TGTGCCAGCAGCGTAGAACTGAAGGGGGCCAAAAACATTCAGTACTTC
abundance: -; v_gene: TRBV5-1; d_gene: -; j_gene: TRBJ2-5; CDR3aa: CASTSTGGRTETQYF; CDR3nt: TGCGCCAGCACCTCGACCGGGGGGCGAACTGAGACCCAGTACTTC
abundance: once; v_gene: TRBV30; d_gene: -; j_gene: TRBJ1-2; CDR3aa: CAWSVQITYGYTF; CDR3nt: TGTGCCTGGAGTGTACAAATTACCTATGGCTACACCTTC
abundance: -; v_gene: TRBV2; d_gene: -; j_gene: TRBJ2-7; CDR3aa: CASSGIHEQYF; CDR3nt: TGTGCCAGCAGCGGGATTCACGAGCAGTACTTC
abundance: -; v_gene: TRBV5-4; d_gene: TRBD1; j_gene: TRBJ1-3; CDR3aa: CASSDYRDRGIGNTIYF; CDR3nt: TGTGCCAGCAGCGATTACCGGGACAGGGGTATCGGAAACACCATATATTTT
abundance: -; v_gene: TRBV4-1; d_gene: -; j_gene: TRBJ2-7; CDR3aa: CASSPERDNDYEQYF; CDR3nt: TGCGCCAGCAGCCCAGAACGGGACAACGACTACGAGCAGTACTTC
abundance: -; v_gene: TRBV4-1; d_gene: -; j_gene: TRBJ1-5; CDR3aa: CASSQVWGESHQPQHF; CDR3nt: TGCGCCAGCAGCCAAGTTTGGGGGGAGAGTCATCAGCCCCAGCATTTT
abundance: -; v_gene: TRBV10-3; d_gene: TRBD1; j_gene: TRBJ2-5; CDR3aa: CANSGTGNQETQYF; CDR3nt: TGTGCCAATTCCGGGACAGGGAACCAAGAGACCCAGTACTTC
abundance: -; v_gene: TRBV14; d_gene: -; j_gene: TRBJ1-1; CDR3aa: CASSLLYGAMNTEAFF; CDR3nt: TGTGCCAGCAGCCTCCTTTATGGGGCAATGAACACTGAAGCTTTCTTT
abundance: -; v_gene: TRBV28; d_gene: -; j_gene: TRBJ1-5; CDR3aa: CASSFLALSNQPQHF; CDR3nt: TGTGCCAGCAGTTTCCTGGCTCTGAGCAATCAGCCCCAGCATTTT
abundance: -; v_gene: TRBV13; d_gene: TRBD2; j_gene: TRBJ2-6; CDR3aa: CASSYTGGGANVLTF; CDR3nt: TGTGCCAGCAGCTACACGGGAGGGGGGGCCAACGTCCTGACTTTC
abundance: -; v_gene: TRBV27; d_gene: -; j_gene: TRBJ2-7; CDR3aa: CASSPRQGRGYEQYF; CDR3nt: TGTGCCAGCAGTCCTCGTCAGGGTCGAGGTTACGAGCAGTACTTC
abundance: few; v_gene: TRBV5-1; d_gene: -; j_gene: TRBJ1-1; CDR3aa: CASCISGTGHEAFF; CDR3nt: TGCGCCAGCTGCATTTCCGGGACGGGACATGAAGCTTTCTTT
abundance: -; v_gene: TRBV2; d_gene: -; j_gene: TRBJ2-2; CDR3aa: CASSEVDSSLELFF; CDR3nt: TGTGCCAGCAGTGAAGTGGATAGCTCGCTGGAGCTGTTTTTT
abundance: -; v_gene: TRBV4-3; d_gene: TRBD2; j_gene: TRBJ2-1; CDR3aa: CASSQILAGAYNEQFF; CDR3nt: TGCGCCAGCAGCCAGATTCTAGCGGGAGCTTACAATGAGCAGTTCTTC
abundance: -; v_gene: TRBV18; d_gene: -; j_gene: TRBJ2-6; CDR3aa: CASSNQLSGANVLTF; CDR3nt: TGTGCCAGCTCAAATCAGTTATCCGGGGCCAACGTCCTGACTTTC
abundance: -; v_gene: TRBV30; d_gene: TRBD1; j_gene: TRBJ1-4; CDR3aa: CACPLGAGGDEKLFF; CDR3nt: TGTGCCTGCCCCCTTGGGGCAGGGGGAGATGAAAAACTGTTTTTT
abundance: -; v_gene: TRBV5-4; d_gene: TRBD2; j_gene: TRBJ2-1; CDR3aa: CASSGTSGSDEQFF; CDR3nt: TGTGCCAGCAGCGGGACTAGCGGGAGCGATGAGCAGTTCTTC
abundance: -; v_gene: TRBV4-1; d_gene: TRBD1; j_gene: TRBJ2-1; CDR3aa: CASSQFRGQYNEQFF; CDR3nt: TGCGCCAGCAGCCAATTCAGGGGGCAATATAATGAGCAGTTCTTC
abundance: -; v_gene: TRBV30; d_gene: -; j_gene: TRBJ2-1; CDR3aa: CAWSVGGRGNEQFF; CDR3nt: TGTGCCTGGAGTGTGGGGGGACGGGGCAATGAGCAGTTCTTC
abundance: -; v_gene: TRBV21-1; d_gene: -; j_gene: TRBJ2-3; CDR3aa: CASSKAAGSSTDTQYF; CDR3nt: TGTGCCAGCAGCAAAGCGGCGGGTTCCAGCACAGATACGCAGTATTTT
abundance: -; v_gene: TRBV5-4; d_gene: TRBD1; j_gene: TRBJ2-1; CDR3aa: CASRSPDRAINEQFF; CDR3nt: TGTGCCAGCAGGTCCCCGGACAGGGCAATCAATGAGCAGTTCTTC
abundance: -; v_gene: TRBV4-1; d_gene: TRBD1; j_gene: TRBJ2-7; CDR3aa: CASSRGTGDSYEQYF; CDR3nt: TGCGCCAGCAGCCGAGGGACAGGGGATTCCTACGAGCAGTACTTC
abundance: few; v_gene: TRBV4-1; d_gene: TRBD2; j_gene: TRBJ2-1; CDR3aa: CASSQWGPSGESSYNEQFF; CDR3nt: TGCGCCAGCAGCCAATGGGGGCCTAGCGGGGAGAGCTCCTACAATGAGCAGTTCTTC
abundance: -; v_gene: TRBV27; d_gene: -; j_gene: TRBJ2-7; CDR3aa: CASSARVQGDYEQYF; CDR3nt: TGTGCCAGCAGTGCACGCGTACAGGGAGACTACGAGCAGTACTTC
abundance: -; v_gene: TRBV5-6; d_gene: -; j_gene: TRBJ1-1; CDR3aa: CASSLFGLMNTEAFF; CDR3nt: TGTGCCAGCAGCTTGTTCGGACTGATGAACACTGAAGCTTTCTTT
abundance: few; v_gene: TRBV7-9; d_gene: -; j_gene: TRBJ2-7; CDR3aa: CASSFGLAIDEQYF; CDR3nt: TGTGCCAGCAGCTTTGGGCTAGCTATCGACGAGCAGTACTTC
abundance: few; v_gene: TRBV19; d_gene: -; j_gene: TRBJ2-1; CDR3aa: CASSVRVYNEQFF; CDR3nt: TGTGCCAGTAGTGTCCGGGTCTACAATGAGCAGTTCTTC
abundance: few; v_gene: TRBV30; d_gene: TRBD1; j_gene: TRBJ1-2; CDR3aa: CAWSEDRALYGYTF; CDR3nt: TGTGCCTGGAGCGAGGACAGGGCCCTCTATGGCTACACCTTC
abundance: -; v_gene: TRBV6-6; d_gene: -; j_gene: TRBJ1-1; CDR3aa: CATASDTEAFF; CDR3nt: TGTGCCACCGCCAGCGACACTGAAGCTTTCTTT
abundance: -; v_gene: TRBV7-9; d_gene: TRBD1; j_gene: TRBJ1-4; CDR3aa: CASSQGQYNEKLFF; CDR3nt: TGTGCCAGCAGCCAGGGACAGTATAATGAAAAACTGTTTTTT
abundance: -; v_gene: TRBV13; d_gene: -; j_gene: TRBJ2-7; CDR3aa: CASSRRAPTYEQYF; CDR3nt: TGTGCCAGCAGCAGGAGAGCGCCCACCTACGAGCAGTACTTC
abundance: -; v_gene: TRBV19; d_gene: -; j_gene: TRBJ1-2; CDR3aa: CASSIVRGNYGYTF; CDR3nt: TGTGCCAGTAGTATCGTTCGGGGGAACTATGGCTACACCTTC
abundance: -; v_gene: TRBV11-3; d_gene: TRBD2; j_gene: TRBJ2-2; CDR3aa: CASSRDYWREVNTGELFF; CDR3nt: TGTGCCAGCAGCAGAGATTACTGGCGGGAGGTAAACACCGGGGAGCTGTTTTTT
abundance: few; v_gene: TRBV5-1; d_gene: TRBD1; j_gene: TRBJ2-3; CDR3aa: CASSFRQGESDTQYF; CDR3nt: TGCGCCAGCAGCTTTCGACAGGGGGAATCAGATACGCAGTATTTT
abundance: few; v_gene: TRBV5-6; d_gene: TRBD2; j_gene: TRBJ2-4; CDR3aa: CASTKTGGPKNIQYF; CDR3nt: TGTGCCAGCACCAAAACGGGGGGACCCAAAAACATTCAGTACTTC
abundance: -; v_gene: TRBV28; d_gene: -; j_gene: TRBJ2-3; CDR3aa: CASSLPRYRSTDTQYF; CDR3nt: TGTGCCAGCAGCCTCCCGAGGTACCGTAGCACAGATACGCAGTATTTT
abundance: once; v_gene: TRBV19; d_gene: -; j_gene: TRBJ2-1; CDR3aa: CASTPQGFNEQFF; CDR3nt: TGTGCCAGTACACCCCAGGGATTCAATGAGCAGTTCTTC
abundance: -; v_gene: TRBV4-3; d_gene: TRBD1; j_gene: TRBJ1-2; CDR3aa: CASSQDLATGRNYGYTF; CDR3nt: TGCGCCAGCAGCCAAGATCTGGCGACAGGGAGAAACTATGGCTACACCTTC
abundance: -; v_gene: TRBV5-1; d_gene: -; j_gene: TRBJ2-5; CDR3aa: CASSPNQETQYF; CDR3nt: TGCGCCAGCAGCCCCAATCAAGAGACCCAGTACTTC
abundance: -; v_gene: TRBV13; d_gene: TRBD1; j_gene: TRBJ2-7; CDR3aa: CASSLRDRAYEQYF; CDR3nt: TGTGCCAGCAGCTTAAGGGACAGGGCGTACGAGCAGTACTTC
abundance: -; v_gene: TRBV4-1; d_gene: -; j_gene: TRBJ2-1; CDR3aa: CASSPQLTRDHNEQFF; CDR3nt: TGCGCCAGCAGCCCCCAACTGACTAGGGACCACAATGAGCAGTTCTTC